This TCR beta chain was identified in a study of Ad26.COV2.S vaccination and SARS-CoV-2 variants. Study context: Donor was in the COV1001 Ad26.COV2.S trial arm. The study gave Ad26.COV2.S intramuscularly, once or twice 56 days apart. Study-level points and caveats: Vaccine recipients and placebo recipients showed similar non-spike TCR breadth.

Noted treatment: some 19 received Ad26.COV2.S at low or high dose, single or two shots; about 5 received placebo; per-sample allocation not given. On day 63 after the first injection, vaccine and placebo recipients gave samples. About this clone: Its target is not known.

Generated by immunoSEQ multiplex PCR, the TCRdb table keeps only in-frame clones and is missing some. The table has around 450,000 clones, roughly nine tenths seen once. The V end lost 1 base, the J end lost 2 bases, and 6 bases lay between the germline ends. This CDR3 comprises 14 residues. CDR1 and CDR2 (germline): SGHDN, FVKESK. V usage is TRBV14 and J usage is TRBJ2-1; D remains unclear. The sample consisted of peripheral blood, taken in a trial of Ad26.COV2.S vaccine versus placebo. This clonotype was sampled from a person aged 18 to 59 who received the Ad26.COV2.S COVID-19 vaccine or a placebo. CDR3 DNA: TGTGCCAGCAGCCAAGGTTTCACCTACAATGAGCAGTTCTTC. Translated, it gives CASSQGFTYNEQFF. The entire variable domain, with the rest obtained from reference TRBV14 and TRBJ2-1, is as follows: EAGVTQFPSHSVIEKGQTVTLRCDPISGHDNLYWYRRVMGKEIKFLLHFVKESKQDESGMPNNRFLAERTGGTYSTLKVQPAELEDSGVYFCASSQGFTYNEQFFGPGTRLTVL.